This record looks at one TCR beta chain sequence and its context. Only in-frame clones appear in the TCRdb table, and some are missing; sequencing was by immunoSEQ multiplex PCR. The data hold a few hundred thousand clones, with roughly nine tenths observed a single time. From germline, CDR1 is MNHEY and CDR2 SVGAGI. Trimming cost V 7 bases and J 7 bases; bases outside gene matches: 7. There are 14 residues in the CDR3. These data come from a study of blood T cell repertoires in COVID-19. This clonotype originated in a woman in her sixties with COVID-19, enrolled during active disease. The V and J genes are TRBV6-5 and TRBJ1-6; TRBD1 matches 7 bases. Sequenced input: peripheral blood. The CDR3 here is CASTIGQANSPLHF. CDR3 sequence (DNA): TGTGCCAGCACCATCGGACAGGCAAATTCACCCCTCCACTTT.